These 11 T cell receptor beta chains came from one sample sequenced in a study of long-term antiretroviral therapy in people with HIV. With survey level as its setting, the immunoSEQ assay was v3.0. Clones were sequenced by immunoSEQ multiplex PCR, and TCRdb holds only the in-frame ones, with some missing. Of some 25,000 clones listed, 80% to 90% are singletons. The source was unsorted PBMCs, collected 1.2 years after starting antiretroviral therapy. The receptors originated from a man aged 50 to 60 with HIV.

This chain connects TRBV28 to TRBJ1-2; D gene unclear. Trimming shortened V by 5 bases and J by 5 bases, and 24 bases separated the two germline ends. This CDR3 comprises 17 residues. Germline V CDR1 and CDR2: MDHEN, SYDVKM. The CDR3 sequence is CASSPSVGGVLRYGYTF. The CDR3 DNA reads as TGTGCCAGCAGTCCAAGCGTGGGTGGAGTCCTTAGGTATGGCTACACCTTC.

The V and J genes are TRBV9 and TRBJ2-2; 7 bases agree with TRBD1. The CDR3 loop spans 16 amino acids. V lost 0 bases to trimming and J lost 3 bases; unmatched junction nucleotides: 5. Per the germline V gene, CDR1 is SGDLS and CDR2 is YYNGEE. CDR3 sequence reads: CASSVENRGDTGELFF. CDR3 DNA: TGTGCCAGCAGCGTAGAGAACAGGGGTGACACCGGGGAGCTGTTTTTT.

This chain joins TRBV29-1 and TRBJ1-1; D may be TRBD1 (5 bases). V lost 4 bases, J lost 4 bases, and 7 bases lay in between. The CDR3 consists of 11 residues. Germline V gives CDR1 SQVTM, CDR2 ANQGSEA. CDR3 sequence reads: CSVAGSTEAFF. In DNA, the CDR3 is TGCAGCGTTGCAGGGAGCACTGAAGCTTTCTTT. The complete variable domain, with remaining parts taken from reference TRBV29-1 and TRBJ1-1, reads SAVISQKPSRDICQRGTSLTIQCQVDSQVTMMFWYRQQPGQSLTLIATANQGSEATYESGFVIDKFPISRPNLTFSTLTVSNMSPEDSSIYLCSVAGSTEAFFGQGTRLTVV.

DNA of the CDR3: TGTGCCAGCCTAGCGGGGGGGCCTCCGCCACGGGGTACGCAGTATTTT. Translated, it gives CASLAGGPPPRGTQYF. The chain employs TRBV27 and TRBJ2-3, with 12 bases fitting TRBD2. This CDR3 contains 16 residues. Trimming took 8 bases from V and 8 from J; bases not matched to a gene: 14. Germline lookup yields CDR1 MNHEY and CDR2 SMNVEV (reference sequence).

This chain joins TRBV20-1 and TRBJ1-1; D call uncertain. The CDR3 covers 11 residues. Trimming left V 3 bases short and J 1 base short, with 3 bases between. In germline, CDR1 is DFQATT, CDR2 SNEGSKA (reference sequence). CDR3 in amino acids: CSARANTEAFF. Here the CDR3 DNA reads TGCAGTGCTAGGGCGAACACTGAAGCTTTCTTT.

V is TRBV19 and J is TRBJ2-3; 7 nucleotides align to TRBD2. Germline CDR1 is LNHDA and CDR2 is SQIVND (reference sequence). This CDR3 contains 14 residues. V shed 6 bases, J shed 2 bases, and the junction held 5 bases outside the gene matches. The CDR3 reads CASRSGTITDTQYF. As DNA, the CDR3 is TGTGCCAGTAGATCCGGGACTATCACAGATACGCAGTATTTT.

J is TRBJ1-6 and V is TRBV9, with D possibly being TRBD1 (5 bases). Trimming pared 0 bases from V and 6 bases from J, leaving 10 bases between. The CDR3 sequence is 15 residues long. From germline, CDR1 is SGDLS and CDR2 YYNGEE. Here the CDR3 DNA reads TGTGCCAGCAGCGTAGATCACAGGTCTAATTCACCCCTCCACTTT. It yields the protein CASSVDHRSNSPLHF.

J is TRBJ1-5 and V is TRBV2; D ambiguous. Trimming stripped 6 bases from V and 1 base from J, with 7 bases between. The CDR3 covers 13 residues. Germline V gene data show CDR1 as SNHLY and CDR2 as FYNNEI. CDR3 sequence: CASRGESNQPQHF. Here the CDR3 DNA reads TGTGCCAGCAGGGGAGAGAGCAATCAGCCCCAGCATTTT.

V gene TRBV18 combines with J gene TRBJ2-2, with 7 positions matching TRBD2. CDR1 KGHSH and CDR2 LQKENI come from the germline V gene. Germline trimming cut 6 bases from V and 5 bases from J; bases unmatched to any gene: 15. This CDR3 is 17 amino acids long. In nucleotides, the CDR3 is TGTGCCAGCTCGCCTCACTTGGGAGGGAACGGGACCGGGGAGCTGTTTTTT. Translated: CASSPHLGGNGTGELFF. The whole variable domain, remainder taken from reference TRBV18 and TRBJ2-2, is NAGVMQNPRHLVRRRGQEARLRCSPMKGHSHVYWYRQLPEEGLKFMVYLQKENIIDESGMPKERFSAEFPKEGPSILRIQQVVRGDSAAYFCASSPHLGGNGTGELFFGEGSRLTVL.

The sample holds one count of this clone. The gene calls are TRBV28 and TRBJ1-6; no clear D gene. Trimming pared 3 bases from V and 0 bases from J, leaving 9 bases between. The CDR3 totals 16 residues. Germline lookup yields CDR1 MDHEN and CDR2 SYDVKM. The CDR3 loop reads CASSFPASSYNSPLHF. Here the CDR3 DNA reads TGTGCCAGCAGTTTTCCTGCTAGCTCCTATAATTCACCCCTCCACTTT.

The genes are TRBV5-6 and TRBJ2-7, with 10 bases identical to TRBD1. This CDR3 comprises 17 residues. V lost 3 bases, J lost 2 bases, and 11 bases stayed unmatched. Germline loops: CDR1 SGHDT, CDR2 YYEEEE. The CDR3 loop reads CASSYSGTGVLTYEQYF. The CDR3, as DNA: TGTGCCAGCAGCTACTCCGGGACAGGGGTCCTGACCTACGAGCAGTACTTC.